This TCR beta chain appears in the sequencing data of a study of T-cell memory formation after mild COVID-19. Study-level points and caveats: CD4+ contracting clones lay mainly in CM and EM, CD8+ ones in EMRA. Whereas later expanders leaned CD4+, clones contracting day 15 to 85 showed a balanced CD4/CD8 makeup.

From 5'RACE with constant-segment primers came TCR alpha and TCR beta cDNA libraries that carried sample barcodes and UMIs. MiXCR was run by TCRdb on the 5' RACE reads, yielding one entry per CDR3 protein. In the table there are roughly 150,000 distinct CDR3 sequences, roughly 13% of which are singletons. Germline loops: CDR1 SEHNR, CDR2 FQNEAQ (reference sequence). V lost 10 bases to trimming and J lost 3 bases, with 7 bases between them. This CDR3 has 11 amino acids. This clonotype has more than one count but fewer than ten. Antigen specificity is unknown. Specimen: PBMCs or a T cell subset sorted from them (not recorded which). This receptor was identified in an adult woman who had mild COVID-19 (a few samples of this study predate the infection). Cell type and time point are not known. V usage is TRBV7-9 and J usage is TRBJ2-4; D uncertain. DNA of the CDR3: TGTGCCACCAAGGTCAAAAACATTCAGTACTTC. As protein: CATKVKNIQYF.